The 13 T cell receptor beta chains below were found in one sample sequenced in a study of T-cell reconstitution after alpha-beta-depleted transplantation in children. Molecular barcoding with unique molecular identifiers was used for the TCRbeta library. TCRdb fed the PCR reads into MiXCR, producing one record per CDR3 protein. The table includes about half a million distinct CDR3 sequences, roughly an eighth detected once. The sample in question was PBMCs from the stem cell graft donor, obtained from the stem cell graft. Receptors were obtained from a human donor who donated a stem cell graft to a child with combined immunodeficiency.

DNA of the CDR3: TGTGCCAGCTCACCAACCCGGGACATCTCCTACGAGCAGTACTTC. It is translated as CASSPTRDISYEQYF. The chain couples TRBV18 to TRBJ2-7; possible D gene TRBD1, 6 bases. CDR1 KGHSH and CDR2 LQKENI come from the germline V gene. This CDR3 contains 15 residues. Trimming pared 2 bases from V and 0 bases from J, leaving 11 bases between.

This clonotype was observed at least ten times. The chain combines TRBV29-1 with TRBJ2-1, with TRBD1 as a possible D gene (6 bases). From germline, CDR1 is SQVTM and CDR2 ANQGSEA. The germline V and J ends were trimmed by 8 bases and 5 bases, with 19 bases remaining between them. The CDR3 length is 14 residues. The CDR3: CSPWVAGANNEQFF. DNA for the CDR3: TGCAGCCCTTGGGTTGCAGGGGCCAACAATGAGCAGTTCTTC.

The rearrangement uses TRBV29-1 and TRBJ2-3; D is unclear. Per germline, CDR1 SQVTM and CDR2 ANQGSEA. The CDR3 loop spans 12 amino acids. V gave up 2 bases and J gave up 8 bases, with 11 bases separating them. The DNA of the CDR3 is TGCAGCGTTGAACAGATTGGCCGTACGCAGTATTTT. This translates into CSVEQIGRTQYF.

This clonotype was seen repeatedly, ten times or more. This chain connects TRBV3-1 to TRBJ2-7; no clear D. This CDR3 is 11 amino acids long. V was shortened by 5 bases and J by 9 bases, with 11 bases between the two germline ends. Germline values: CDR1 LGHDT, CDR2 YNNKEL (reference sequence). The CDR3, as DNA: TGTGCCAGCAGCTTCGGTCGGTCGCAGTACTTC. It is translated as CASSFGRSQYF.

In this sample, this clonotype turned up a few times. The rearrangement uses TRBV3-1 and TRBJ2-1; TRBD2 matches 7 bases. CDR1 is LGHDT and CDR2 is YNNKEL in the germline V gene (reference sequence). J lost 0 bases, V lost 5 bases, and 13 bases had no gene match. There are 18 residues in the CDR3. In DNA form, the CDR3 reads TGTGCCAGCAGCGGACTAGAGAGACTAGGTAGCTCCTACAATGAGCAGTTCTTC. Protein product: CASSGLERLGSSYNEQFF.

V gene TRBV5-5 combines with J gene TRBJ1-2; 9 bases align to TRBD1. This CDR3 contains 16 residues. Germline V CDR1 and CDR2: SGHKS, YYEKEE (reference sequence). V lost 1 base and J lost 6; bases outside the gene matches: 10. The CDR3 DNA reads as TGTGCCAGCAGCTTGAGGGGGACAGGGAGCGATGATGGCTACACCTTC. The encoded protein is CASSLRGTGSDDGYTF.

V usage is TRBV7-2 and J usage is TRBJ1-1, with 7 nucleotides matching TRBD1. Germline CDR1 SGHTA, CDR2 FQGNSA. The V gene end was trimmed by 3 bases and the J gene end by 3 bases; junction bases not matched to a gene: 4. The CDR3 is 14 residues long. DNA for the CDR3: TGTGCCAGCAGCTTTGGACAGGTCTACACTGAAGCTTTCTTT. Protein sequence: CASSFGQVYTEAFF.

This clonotype was seen a few times. This CDR3 is CASSYSTGGDSPLHF. The CDR3 DNA reads as TGTGCCAGCAGTTACTCGACAGGGGGTGATTCACCCCTCCACTTT. The chain is built from TRBV6-5 and TRBJ1-6, with 9 bases aligning to TRBD1. V was pared by 0 bases and J by 8 bases, with 2 bases of the junction left unmatched. Germline loops: CDR1 MNHEY, CDR2 SVGAGI. CDR3 length: 15 residues.

This clonotype turned up a few times. The genes are TRBV7-2 and TRBJ2-2; unclear D gene. The V gene's germline CDR1 is SGHTA and CDR2 FQGNSA. CDR3 length equals 14 residues. The V and J ends lost 1 base and 7 bases respectively, with 10 bases between them. CDR3 bases: TGTGCCAGCAGCTTAGACCCAAGCCTCGGGGAGCTGTTTTTT. As protein: CASSLDPSLGELFF. Together with reference TRBV7-2 and TRBJ2-2, the CDR3 gives the full variable domain: GAGVSQSPSNKVTEKGKDVELRCDPISGHTALYWYRQSLGQGLEFLIYFQGNSAPDKSGLPSDRFSAERTGGSVSTLTIQRTQQEDSAVYLCASSLDPSLGELFFGEGSRLTVL.

This clonotype was detected ten times or more. The chain combines TRBV20-1 with TRBJ2-4, with D possibly called TRBD1 or TRBD2 (5 bases each). Trimming took 4 bases from V and 3 from J, leaving 13 bases between them. The CDR3 contains 14 residues. The germline gives CDR1 DFQATT, CDR2 SNEGSKA (reference sequence). Here the CDR3 reads CSAKRGYDKNIQYF. The CDR3 DNA follows: TGCAGTGCTAAACGGGGCTATGACAAAAACATTCAGTACTTC.

A few counts support this clonotype. The CDR3: CSAVPGLAGGRYNEQFF. CDR3 DNA: TGCAGTGCCGTCCCGGGACTAGCGGGGGGGCGGTACAATGAGCAGTTCTTC. This sequence joins TRBV20-1 and TRBJ2-1, with 16 positions matching TRBD2. V lost 6 bases, J lost 4 bases, and 9 bases stayed unmatched. The CDR3 extends over 17 amino acids. Germline lookup yields CDR1 DFQATT and CDR2 SNEGSKA (reference sequence).

In this sample, this clonotype turned up many times. The chain uses TRBV6-5 and TRBJ2-7; 9 bases agree with TRBD1. With V trimmed by 6 bases and J by 0 bases, 6 bases remained unmatched. Germline CDR1 is MNHEY and CDR2 is SVGAGI. The CDR3 extends over 15 amino acids. The CDR3 coding sequence is TGTGCCAGCAGCCCGGGACAGGGATACTCCTACGAGCAGTACTTC. This translates into CASSPGQGYSYEQYF.

This clonotype appeared many times. This chain joins TRBV4-3 and TRBJ2-2; a weak D match, TRBD1 (6 bases). The CDR3 has 15 amino acids. The V and J ends lost 1 base and 2 bases respectively, with 8 bases between them. Germline values: CDR1 LGHNA, CDR2 YSLEER. The CDR3 nucleotides are TGCGCCAGCAGCCAAGGGACAGTCAACACCGGGGAGCTGTTTTTT. Encoded protein: CASSQGTVNTGELFF.